This T cell receptor (beta chain) derives from a study of T cells after yellow fever vaccination. Whole-study results and caveats: The study re-detected most primary-vaccination clones after the booster (nearly 97% CD4, roughly 91% CD8). A secondary response was less intense yet reached its peak sooner, at day 5 versus 15. The presence of abundant clonotypes contaminating from the bulk population was possible in FACS-sorted repertoires.

The V and J ends lost 7 bases and 0 bases respectively, with 10 bases between them. This CDR3 is 14 amino acids long. The TCR cDNA carried a universal primer site and UMIs from 5'RACE template switching. TCRdb fed the 5' RACE reads into MiXCR, producing one record per CDR3 protein. The sample has roughly 85,000 distinct CDR3 sequences, 10% to 15% seen once; the top ten hold roughly 25%. This clonotype was seen ten or more times. The clonotype originates from a man younger than 35 who received the YFV17D yellow fever vaccine. The chain joins TRBV12-3 or TRBV12-4 to TRBJ2-1; D is ambiguous. Material: CD8+ T cells not binding an NS4B(214-222) dextramer, sorted from PBMCs, obtained about 21 days after the first yellow fever vaccination. CDR3 coding DNA: TGTGCCAGCATTCTCGACGCCTCCTACAATGAGCAGTTCTTC. The encoded protein is CASILDASYNEQFF.